The entry that follows covers one T cell receptor (beta chain) sequence. Its target antigen remains unknown. No base quality values were provided; no much bigger clone lies one nucleotide off. Explained via the paper, the time point label denotes: 100 days after allo-HCT. Blood samples were obtained from recipients approximately 28 days before transplant and at days 30, 100 and 180 after transplant. Nuclei Lysis Solution was used to extract genomic DNA from fresh or cryopreserved unfractionated peripheral blood mononuclear cells. For CDR1 and CDR2, the germline V gene (reference sequence) lists SGHKS and YYEKEE. From V the trimming removes 4 bases and from J it removes 1 base, while the gene matches leave 10 bases of the junction unaccounted for. The CDR3 starts with the cysteine, ends with the phenylalanine, and has 17 residues. The sequence is cut down to CDR3 DNA, 51 bases in frame from base 1.

This sample stems from a study of T cell clonotyping in hematopoietic cell transplantation (dated by TCRdb to the early 2020s). About the full investigation: The study collected around 150 blood samples from some 35 consecutive transplant recipients and their related donors. Patients were recruited between 2015 and January 2017 and followed until September 2020 or death. The full study reports these points: Recipient repertoires showed only a small fraction of overlap with donor repertoires, and over 95% appeared de novo at the given depth. Broader TCR repertoire diversity after transplant was predicted by Inverse Simpson Index values from donors and from recipients before transplant. The sample size was limited, and CD4 and CD8 repertoire contributions could not be separated because cells were not sorted. After transplant, TCR diversity in recipients dropped, and pathologically expanded clonotypes increased progressively from day 30 to day 180.

The immunoSEQ assay, a bias-controlled multiplex PCR with V- and J-specific primers, was used to amplify TCR beta CDR3 regions from genomic DNA. A proprietary barcode and Illumina adapter sequences were added to the CDR3 amplicons in a second PCR step. An Illumina MiSeq instrument was used to sequence the CDR3 libraries. Under the source paper's analysis protocol: immunoSEQ Analyzer 3.0 was used for export and quality control, with R Bioconductor and Immunarch used for downstream analyses. Only productive rearrangements in the normalized downsampled data set went into calculating the repertoire metrics. Pathologically expanded clonotypes were defined as those larger than 5 templates in the normalized cohort. The Inverse Simpson Index was used to measure repertoire diversity. The non-normalized data set was used for CMV-specificity analyses so that all clonotypes could be captured. The table comes from immuneACCESS by way of TCRdb, which keeps in-frame sequences with V and J called. Part of the clones is missing from these tables; in studies checked, under half for an unresolved V gene and the rest for unknown reasons. D and trimming come from the DNA, and the V and J calls and clone size come from that table. Within this sample are 5,200 or so clones, with roughly 89% of them counted one time only. Roughly 28% of the sample comes from the top ten.

The V gene is TRBV5-5 and the J gene is TRBJ2-7; 11 bases in between match TRBD1. The sequencing used peripheral blood mononuclear cells, collected 100 days after allogeneic stem cell transplant. The receptor's source is a male patient aged 70 to 79 who had an allogeneic stem cell transplant from an unrelated donor, so T cells may come from the graft donor. Some clones in this sample may be carry-over from other donors' samples. The nucleotide sequence reads as follows: TGTGCCAGCAGCCGGACAGGGGGCCATCCTCTATCCTACGAGCAGTACTTC. It specifies CASSRTGGHPLSYEQYF.